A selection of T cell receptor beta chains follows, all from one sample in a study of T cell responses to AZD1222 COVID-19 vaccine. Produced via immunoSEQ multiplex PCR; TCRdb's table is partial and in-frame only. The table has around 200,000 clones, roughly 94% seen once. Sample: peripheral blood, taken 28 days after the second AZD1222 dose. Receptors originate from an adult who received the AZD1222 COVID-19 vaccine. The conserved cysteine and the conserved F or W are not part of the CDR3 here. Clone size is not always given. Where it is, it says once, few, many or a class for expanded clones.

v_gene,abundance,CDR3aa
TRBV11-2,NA,ASSLGTDSAPLNTGELF
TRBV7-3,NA,ASSLTPSVDEQF
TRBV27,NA,ASSWRESNQPQH
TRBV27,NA,ATQPGGARGPQH
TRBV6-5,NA,ASSYRGLYGYT
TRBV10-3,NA,AIRRQENYGYT
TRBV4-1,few,ASSPGDRGGNQPQH
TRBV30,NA,AWSVFMGLNTEAF
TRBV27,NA,ASGKLQGSSYNSPLH
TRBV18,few,ASSPMGLAGLSEQF
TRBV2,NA,ASHLEAGNTIY
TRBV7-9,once,ASSLAQGGKSYEQY
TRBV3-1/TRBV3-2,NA,ASSQVGYEQY
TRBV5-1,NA,ASSSIGPYNEQF
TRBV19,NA,ASSTASGRSYEQY
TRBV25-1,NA,ASSEVGGRRYEQY
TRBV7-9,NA,ASSLRRAGVGGYT
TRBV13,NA,ASSEGGREYEQY
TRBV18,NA,ASSPATSTTYEQY
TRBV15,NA,ATSIGTGGPYEQY
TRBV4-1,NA,ASILRPEETRSYNSPLH
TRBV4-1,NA,ASSQETRAENTEAF
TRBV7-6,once,ASSLSPGGTGELF
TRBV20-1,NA,SASSRERGEAF
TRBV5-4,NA,ASSMGQGAAYEQY
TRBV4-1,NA,ASSQALGTVNEKLF
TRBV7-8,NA,ASSPGTPLSGANVLT